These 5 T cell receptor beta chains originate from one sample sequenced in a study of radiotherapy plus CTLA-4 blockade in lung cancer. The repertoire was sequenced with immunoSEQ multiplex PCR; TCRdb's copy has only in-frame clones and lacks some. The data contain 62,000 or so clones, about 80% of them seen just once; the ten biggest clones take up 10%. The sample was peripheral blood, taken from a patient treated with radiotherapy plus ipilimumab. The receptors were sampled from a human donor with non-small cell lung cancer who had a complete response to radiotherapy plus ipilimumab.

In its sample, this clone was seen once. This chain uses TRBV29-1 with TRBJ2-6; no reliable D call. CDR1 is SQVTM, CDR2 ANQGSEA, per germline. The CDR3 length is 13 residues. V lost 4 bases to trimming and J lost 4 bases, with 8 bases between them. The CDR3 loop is CSVGIPGANVLTF. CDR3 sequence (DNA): TGCAGCGTTGGCATACCCGGGGCCAACGTCCTGACTTTC.

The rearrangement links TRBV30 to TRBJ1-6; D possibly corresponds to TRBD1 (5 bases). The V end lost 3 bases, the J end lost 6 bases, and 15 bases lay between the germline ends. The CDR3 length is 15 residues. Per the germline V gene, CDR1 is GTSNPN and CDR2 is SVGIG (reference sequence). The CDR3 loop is CAWSVETAGNSPLHF. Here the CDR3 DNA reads TGTGCCTGGAGCGTCGAGACAGCTGGTAATTCACCCCTCCACTTT.

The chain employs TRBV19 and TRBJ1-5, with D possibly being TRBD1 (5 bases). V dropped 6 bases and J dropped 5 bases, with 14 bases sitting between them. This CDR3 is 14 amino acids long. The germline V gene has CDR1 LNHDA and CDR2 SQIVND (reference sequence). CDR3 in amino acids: CASRPGRGYQPQHF. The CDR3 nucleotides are TGTGCCAGTAGGCCGGGACGCGGATATCAGCCCCAGCATTTT.

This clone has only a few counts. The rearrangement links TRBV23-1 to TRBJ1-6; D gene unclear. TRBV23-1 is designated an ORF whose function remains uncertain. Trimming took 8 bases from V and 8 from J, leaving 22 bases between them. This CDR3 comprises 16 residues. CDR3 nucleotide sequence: TGCGCCAGCGGTAACCGTTCCCTCCTGTTTGATTCACCCCTCCACTTT. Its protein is CASGNRSLLFDSPLHF.

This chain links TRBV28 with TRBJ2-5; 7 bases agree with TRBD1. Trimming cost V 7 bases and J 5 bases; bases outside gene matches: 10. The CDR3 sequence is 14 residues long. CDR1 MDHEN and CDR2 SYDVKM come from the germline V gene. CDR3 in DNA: TGTGCCAGCACGGCAGGGGGTCCTCGCGAGACCCAGTACTTC. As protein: CASTAGGPRETQYF.